The 18 T cell receptor beta chains reported below all come from one sample, sequenced in a study of technical replicates of blood from several donors. The repertoire was sequenced with immunoSEQ multiplex PCR; TCRdb's copy has only in-frame clones and lacks some. Here the sample spans almost 90,000 clones, roughly 94% being singletons. Specimen: T cells isolated from PBMCs. The receptors stem from a human donor in good health.

V gene TRBV29-1 combines with J gene TRBJ2-1; TRBD2 agrees at 12 bases. CDR3 length: 14 residues. V lost 3 bases, J lost 9 bases, and 6 bases stayed unmatched. Germline CDR1 is SQVTM and CDR2 is ANQGSEA. The CDR3 DNA sequence: TGCAGCGTTGATACGACTAGCGGGAGCCCTGAGCAGTTCTTC. As protein: CSVDTTSGSPEQFF.

This sequence joins TRBV28 and TRBJ2-2, with D unresolved. The CDR3 totals 13 residues. The germline V and J ends were trimmed by 1 base and 4 bases, with 4 bases remaining between them. Per the germline V gene, CDR1 is MDHEN and CDR2 is SYDVKM. CDR3 region: CASSLLATGELFF. The CDR3 DNA reads as TGTGCCAGCAGTTTATTGGCCACCGGGGAGCTGTTTTTT.

The chain recombines TRBV4-1 with TRBJ2-2; 8 bases fit TRBD2. Losses at the gene ends were 5 bases for V and 7 bases for J; bases not matched to a gene: 9. The CDR3 sequence is 15 residues long. The germline gives CDR1 MGHRA, CDR2 YSYEKL. The CDR3 is CASSYRTSSNGELFF. The CDR3 coding sequence is TGCGCCAGCAGCTATCGGACTAGCAGTAACGGGGAGCTGTTTTTT.

V is TRBV9 and J is TRBJ2-1; 10 nucleotides agree with TRBD2. The CDR3 consists of 15 residues. J gave up 13 bases and V 4 bases, and 14 bases lay outside the gene matches. Germline loops: CDR1 SGDLS, CDR2 YYNGEE. In DNA, the CDR3 is TGTGCCAGCAGCCAACCCACCCGGTCTAGCGGGAGTCAGTTCTTC. It is translated as CASSQPTRSSGSQFF.

V gene TRBV2 combines with J gene TRBJ2-7; TRBD2 matches at 8 bases. V gave up 0 bases and J gave up 5 bases; unmatched junction bases: 9. Germline V gene lookup returns CDR1 SNHLY and CDR2 FYNNEI. There are 16 residues in the CDR3. The DNA for the CDR3 is TGTGCCAGCAGTGAAGCGCTTGAGCGGGAGTTCCACGAGCAGTACTTC. Its translation is CASSEALEREFHEQYF.

CDR3 sequence (DNA): TGTGCCTGGAGCTCTGGTGGGGGGTTCCGGGAGCTGTTTTTT. The encoded protein is CAWSSGGGFRELFF. The V gene is TRBV30, the J gene TRBJ2-2; a weak D match, TRBD2 (6 bases). CDR3 length equals 14 residues. CDR1 and CDR2 from the germline V gene are GTSNPN and SVGIG (reference sequence). Between the trimmed V and J ends, which lost 3 bases and 9 bases, there was a span of 17 bases.

The rearrangement uses TRBV30 and TRBJ1-2; D perhaps matches TRBD1 (5 bases). The CDR3 totals 14 residues. CDR1 is GTSNPN and CDR2 is SVGIG in the germline V gene (reference sequence). Trimming removed 2 bases at V and 8 bases at J, with 18 bases between. CDR3 sequence: CAWSRAGLARGYTF. The DNA for the CDR3 is TGTGCCTGGAGTAGGGCAGGGCTGGCGCGGGGCTACACCTTC.

This rearrangement joins TRBV6-1 to TRBJ2-3, with 9 bases matching TRBD2. Germline V gene data show CDR1 as MNHNS and CDR2 as SASEGT. The V segment lost 1 base and the J segment 4 bases; nucleotides outside the gene matches: 3. The CDR3 spans 15 residues. Here the CDR3 DNA reads TGTGCCAGCAGTGAAGTCGGGACTAGCCCAGATACGCAGTATTTT. Its translation: CASSEVGTSPDTQYF.

V gene TRBV9 combines with J gene TRBJ2-5; no definite D call. Trimming stripped 3 bases from V and 0 bases from J, with 9 bases between. Germline CDR1 SGDLS, CDR2 YYNGEE. CDR3 length equals 14 residues. The CDR3: CASSGHPYQETQYF. DNA of the CDR3: TGTGCCAGCAGCGGACACCCGTACCAAGAGACCCAGTACTTC.

The chain is built from TRBV5-1 and TRBJ2-7; 7 nucleotides line up with TRBD1. From germline, CDR1 is SGHRS and CDR2 YFSETQ. There are 15 residues in the CDR3. The V segment lost 0 bases and the J segment 0 bases; nucleotides outside the gene matches: 3. The CDR3, as DNA: TGCGCCAGCAGCTTGGTGGGACAGAGCTCCTACGAGCAGTACTTC. It yields the protein CASSLVGQSSYEQYF. The whole variable domain, remainder taken from reference TRBV5-1 and TRBJ2-7, is KAGVTQTPRYLIKTRGQQVTLSCSPISGHRSVSWYQQTPGQGLQFLFEYFSETQRNKGNFPGRFSGRQFSNSRSEMNVSTLELGDSALYLCASSLVGQSSYEQYFGPGTRLTVT.

The J gene is TRBJ1-4, the V gene TRBV18; TRBD1 aligns across 7 bases. This CDR3 has 14 residues. The V and J ends lost 3 bases and 5 bases, in that order; junction bases with no gene match: 3. CDR1 KGHSH and CDR2 LQKENI come from the germline V gene. The CDR3 loop reads CASSPGQENEKLFF. CDR3 DNA: TGTGCCAGCTCACCCGGACAGGAGAATGAAAAACTGTTTTTT.

The chain employs TRBV29-1 and TRBJ1-3; possibly TRBD1 for D (6 bases). The germline gives CDR1 SQVTM, CDR2 ANQGSEA. There are 15 residues in the CDR3. The V end lost 7 bases, the J end lost 1 base, and 17 bases lay between the germline ends. The CDR3 DNA is TGCAGCGGACGATCGACAGGAGCTTCTGGAAACACCATATATTTT. This sequence encodes CSGRSTGASGNTIYF.

V is TRBV5-6 and J is TRBJ2-7, with TRBD1 identical over 8 bases. This CDR3 has 13 amino acids. V shed 6 bases and J 5 bases; nucleotides not matched to a gene: 7. Germline CDR1 SGHDT, CDR2 YYEEEE. DNA for the CDR3: TGTGCCAGCAACAGGGGGTTGGGCGACGAGCAGTACTTC. Its translation is CASNRGLGDEQYF.

This sequence joins TRBV4-3 and TRBJ1-4, with D perhaps TRBD1 (5 bases). The germline V gene has CDR1 LGHNA and CDR2 YSLEER. CDR3 size: 17 residues. V was clipped by 0 bases and J by 4 bases, with 15 bases between them. CDR3: CASSQDLGPGYNEKLFF. The CDR3 DNA is TGCGCCAGCAGCCAAGATCTCGGTCCAGGGTATAATGAAAAACTGTTTTTT.

The genes are TRBV30 and TRBJ2-4; possible D gene TRBD2, 7 bases. Germline V CDR1 and CDR2: GTSNPN, SVGIG (reference sequence). This CDR3 contains 13 residues. Between the trimmed V and J ends, which lost 0 bases and 9 bases, there was a span of 12 bases. CDR3 amino acids: CAWSVGEGVIQYF. The CDR3 DNA reads as TGTGCCTGGAGTGTCGGGGAGGGGGTCATTCAGTACTTC.

The chain recombines TRBV15 with TRBJ2-7; 7 bases fit TRBD1. The V gene's germline CDR1 is LNHNV and CDR2 YYDKDF (reference sequence). The CDR3 spans 18 residues. Trimming removed 0 bases from V and 1 base from J; junction bases left unmatched: 12. CDR3 protein: CATSRDVLGTDRSYEQYF. DNA of the CDR3: TGTGCCACCAGCAGAGATGTCTTAGGGACAGACCGATCCTACGAGCAGTACTTC.

V gene TRBV6-5 combines with J gene TRBJ2-5, with a weak D call TRBD2 (6 bases). CDR1 MNHEY and CDR2 SVGAGI come from the germline V gene. V was pared by 2 bases and J by 5 bases, with 12 bases between. The CDR3 loop spans 14 amino acids. In DNA form, the CDR3 reads TGTGCCAGCAGTTACAGGGGAGGAAGGGAGACCCAGTACTTC. Its translation: CASSYRGGRETQYF.

The rearrangement uses TRBV5-1 and TRBJ2-1, with 7 bases matching TRBD1. The CDR3 is 14 amino acids. The germline gives CDR1 SGHRS, CDR2 YFSETQ. V shed 4 bases, J shed 8 bases, and the junction held 9 bases outside the gene matches. The CDR3 region is CASSRGLGGHEQFF. The CDR3 coding sequence is TGCGCCAGCAGCAGGGGCTTAGGGGGCCATGAGCAGTTCTTC.